This T cell receptor (beta chain) was profiled in a study of CD8+ T cells in alopecia areata. Treatment defined: oral pan-JAK inhibitor, 5-10 mg twice daily. Investigators isolated RNA and reverse transcribed it into cDNA to act as the sequencing template. Method: immunoSEQ multiplex PCR; TCRdb's copy keeps in-frame clones and lacks some. The sample lists fewer than 350,000 clones, about 62% occurring once. CDR3 length equals 13 residues. V shed 6 bases and J 10 bases; nucleotides not matched to a gene: 9. Germline V gene lookup returns CDR1 SGHTA and CDR2 FQGTGA. Study-level findings and limits: Scalp sample data also include resident alphabeta T cells from normal skin.

A word on this clone: The antigen is unknown.

The chain couples TRBV7-3 to TRBJ2-1, with TRBD1 identical over 7 bases. The sample in question was CD4+ T cells sorted from blood, obtained at week 24, from a patient treated with tofacitinib. The sequence was obtained from a human donor with alopecia areata. CDR3 loop: CASSMTGSKEQFF. The CDR3 DNA is TGTGCCAGCAGTATGACAGGGAGCAAAGAGCAGTTCTTC.